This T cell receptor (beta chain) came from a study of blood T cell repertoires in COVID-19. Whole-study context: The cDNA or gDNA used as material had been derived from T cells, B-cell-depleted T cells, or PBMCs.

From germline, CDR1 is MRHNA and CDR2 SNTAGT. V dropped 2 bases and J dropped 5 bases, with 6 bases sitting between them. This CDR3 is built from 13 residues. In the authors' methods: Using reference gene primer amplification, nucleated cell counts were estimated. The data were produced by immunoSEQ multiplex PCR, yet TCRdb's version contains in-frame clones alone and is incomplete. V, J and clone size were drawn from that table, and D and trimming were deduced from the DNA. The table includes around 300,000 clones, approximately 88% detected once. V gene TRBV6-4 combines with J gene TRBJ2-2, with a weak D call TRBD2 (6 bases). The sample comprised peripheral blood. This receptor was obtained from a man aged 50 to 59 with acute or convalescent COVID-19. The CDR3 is CASSDGGTGELFF. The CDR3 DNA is TGTGCCAGCAGTGACGGGGGGACCGGGGAGCTGTTTTTT.